The rows below give T cell receptor beta chains drawn from one sample of a study of blood T cell repertoires in COVID-19. The assay was immunoSEQ multiplex PCR, and TCRdb's table has in-frame clones only and misses some. There are about 370,000 clones in the sample; 89% occur only once, and around 2.8% lies in the top ten. The material sequenced was peripheral blood. These receptors were collected from a woman in her twenties or thirties with COVID-19, enrolled during active disease. Each CDR3 is given with its conserved first and last residue. The D gene is left open where the match is weak. Expanded clones are given a class, and other clones once, few, many or no size at all.

j_call	d_call	clone_size	v_call	cdr3_aa	cdr3_nt
TRBJ2-2	TRBD2	NA	TRBV19	CASSIDQGTSGDTGELFF	TGTGCCAGTAGTATAGATCAAGGGACTAGCGGGGACACCGGGGAGCTGTTTTTT
TRBJ1-2	NA	NA	TRBV4-1	CASSPNWGASPEGYTF	TGCGCCAGCAGCCCTAACTGGGGAGCAAGTCCGGAAGGCTACACCTTC
TRBJ1-6	NA	NA	TRBV7-2	CASSLSGGNNSPLHF	TGTGCCAGCAGCTTATCGGGAGGGAATAATTCACCCCTCCACTTT
TRBJ2-2	TRBD1	NA	TRBV11-2	CASSRRQGTQYYTGELFF	TGTGCCAGCAGCCGAAGACAGGGTACCCAGTATTACACCGGGGAGCTGTTTTTT
TRBJ2-1	TRBD1	NA	TRBV4-1	CASSQDEKDRVNEQFF	TGCGCCAGCAGCCAAGATGAGAAGGACAGGGTCAATGAGCAGTTCTTC
TRBJ1-2	NA	NA	TRBV19	CASSMGGDGYTF	TGTGCCAGTAGTATGGGGGGAGACGGCTACACCTTC
TRBJ1-1	NA	NA	TRBV6-4	CASSAGMENTEAFF	TGTGCCAGCAGTGCGGGAATGGAGAACACTGAAGCTTTCTTT
TRBJ1-1	NA	NA	TRBV2	CASSQLNTEAFF	TGTGCCAGCAGCCAGTTGAACACTGAAGCTTTCTTT
TRBJ1-2	NA	NA	TRBV4-3	CASSQDVQRYGYTF	TGCGCCAGCAGCCAAGATGTTCAGCGCTATGGCTACACCTTC
TRBJ2-7	TRBD2	NA	TRBV4-1	CASSQGLASGGRYEQYF	TGCGCCAGCAGCCAAGGATTAGCTAGCGGGGGAAGGTACGAGCAGTACTTC
TRBJ2-7	NA	NA	TRBV2	CASSPNSVDEQYF	TGTGCCAGCAGCCCTAATTCGGTCGACGAGCAGTACTTC
TRBJ1-6	TRBD1	NA	TRBV28	CASSSTRDRGFVSYNSPLHF	TGTGCCAGCAGCTCGACCCGGGACAGGGGGTTCGTCTCCTATAATTCACCCCTCCACTTT
TRBJ2-3	TRBD2	NA	TRBV13	CASSSRLAGAPHTDTQYF	TGTGCCAGCAGCTCCAGACTAGCGGGGGCACCCCACACAGATACGCAGTATTTT
TRBJ2-3	NA	NA	TRBV11-3	CASSFEGGTQYF	TGTGCCAGCAGCTTCGAAGGGGGTACGCAGTATTTT
TRBJ1-1	NA	NA	TRBV10-3	CAISESGVAAFF	TGTGCCATCAGTGAGTCGGGCGTCGCGGCTTTCTTT
TRBJ2-7	TRBD1	many	TRBV7-6	CASSPDRDPSYEQYF	TGTGCCAGCAGCCCGGACAGGGACCCCTCCTACGAGCAGTACTTC
TRBJ1-5	TRBD1	NA	TRBV15	CATSRDPGGRGSNQPQHF	TGTGCCACCAGCAGAGATCCAGGGGGTCGGGGTAGCAATCAGCCCCAGCATTTT
TRBJ2-7	TRBD1	NA	TRBV7-2	CASSGGTGGSYEQYF	TGTGCCAGCAGCGGCGGGACAGGGGGCTCCTACGAGCAGTACTTC
TRBJ2-7	TRBD1	NA	TRBV7-2	CASSLVQGAYEQYF	TGTGCCAGCAGCTTAGTACAGGGGGCCTACGAGCAGTACTTC
TRBJ1-2	NA	NA	TRBV21-1	CASSKEHGTDYGYTF	TGTGCCAGCAGCAAAGAGCATGGGACAGACTATGGCTACACCTTC
TRBJ1-1	TRBD1	NA	TRBV5-6	CASSWGTALNTEAFF	TGTGCCAGCAGCTGGGGGACAGCATTGAACACTGAAGCTTTCTTT
TRBJ2-7	TRBD1	NA	TRBV27	CASSYGTGYEQYF	TGTGCCAGCAGTTACGGGACAGGTTACGAGCAGTACTTC
TRBJ1-2	NA	NA	TRBV27	CASRSGTRDGYTF	TGTGCCAGCAGGTCCGGGACAAGAGATGGCTACACCTTC
TRBJ2-7	NA	NA	TRBV6-1	CASSERQVFTYEQYF	TGTGCCAGCAGTGAGAGACAGGTTTTCACCTACGAGCAGTACTTC
TRBJ2-2	NA	once	TRBV15	CATSRDSVSGTGELFF	TGTGCCACCAGCAGAGATTCGGTTTCGGGCACCGGGGAGCTGTTTTTT
TRBJ1-1	NA	NA	TRBV6-5	CASSYSIGGSSYAFF	TGTGCCAGCAGTTACTCTATAGGGGGATCTTCATACGCTTTCTTT
TRBJ1-1	TRBD1	NA	TRBV5-1	CASTGQGAPEAFF	TGCGCCAGCACGGGACAGGGTGCGCCTGAAGCTTTCTTT
TRBJ2-5	TRBD1	NA	TRBV28	CASNTNRGRRLETQYF	TGTGCCAGCAACACAAACAGGGGGCGTCGTTTAGAGACCCAGTACTTC
TRBJ2-5	TRBD2	NA	TRBV5-4	CASSKGPGGQETQYF	TGTGCCAGCAGCAAAGGCCCGGGGGGCCAAGAGACCCAGTACTTC
TRBJ2-1	NA	NA	TRBV6-2/TRBV6-3	CASSYPSDGGSYNEQFF	TGTGCCAGCAGTTACCCGAGTGACGGGGGCTCCTACAATGAGCAGTTCTTC
TRBJ1-1	NA	NA	TRBV28	CASAPQGYHTEAFF	TGTGCCAGTGCCCCGCAGGGTTATCACACTGAAGCTTTCTTT
TRBJ1-1	NA	NA	TRBV4-1	CASSQGGRGRTEAFF	TGCGCCAGCAGCCAAGGTGGCAGGGGAAGAACTGAAGCTTTCTTT
TRBJ2-7	TRBD1	NA	TRBV3-1/TRBV3-2	CASSQRDRSYEQYF	TGTGCCAGCAGCCAACGGGACAGATCCTACGAGCAGTACTTC
TRBJ1-2	NA	NA	TRBV30	CAWNHLTGYGYTF	TGTGCCTGGAATCATCTGACGGGCTATGGCTACACCTTC
TRBJ2-1	NA	few	TRBV14	CASSRFQYNEQFF	TGTGCCAGCAGCCGCTTTCAGTACAATGAGCAGTTCTTC
TRBJ2-1	NA	NA	TRBV29-1	CSVAPFSSNEQFF	TGCAGCGTGGCCCCCTTTTCTTCCAATGAGCAGTTCTTC
TRBJ1-3	NA	NA	TRBV14	CASSSNRYDRSGNTIYF	TGTGCCAGCAGCTCCAACCGATACGACAGGTCTGGAAACACCATATATTTT
TRBJ2-2	TRBD1	NA	TRBV2	CASDKDRDGPNTGELFF	TGTGCCAGCGACAAGGACAGGGACGGCCCGAACACCGGGGAGCTGTTTTTT
TRBJ2-1	TRBD1	NA	TRBV11-3	CASSSGTGEYNEQFF	TGTGCCAGCAGTTCCGGGACAGGGGAATACAATGAGCAGTTCTTC
TRBJ2-5	NA	NA	TRBV2	CASSESSEGARQTQYF	TGTGCCAGCAGTGAAAGTTCGGAGGGGGCGCGACAGACCCAGTACTTC